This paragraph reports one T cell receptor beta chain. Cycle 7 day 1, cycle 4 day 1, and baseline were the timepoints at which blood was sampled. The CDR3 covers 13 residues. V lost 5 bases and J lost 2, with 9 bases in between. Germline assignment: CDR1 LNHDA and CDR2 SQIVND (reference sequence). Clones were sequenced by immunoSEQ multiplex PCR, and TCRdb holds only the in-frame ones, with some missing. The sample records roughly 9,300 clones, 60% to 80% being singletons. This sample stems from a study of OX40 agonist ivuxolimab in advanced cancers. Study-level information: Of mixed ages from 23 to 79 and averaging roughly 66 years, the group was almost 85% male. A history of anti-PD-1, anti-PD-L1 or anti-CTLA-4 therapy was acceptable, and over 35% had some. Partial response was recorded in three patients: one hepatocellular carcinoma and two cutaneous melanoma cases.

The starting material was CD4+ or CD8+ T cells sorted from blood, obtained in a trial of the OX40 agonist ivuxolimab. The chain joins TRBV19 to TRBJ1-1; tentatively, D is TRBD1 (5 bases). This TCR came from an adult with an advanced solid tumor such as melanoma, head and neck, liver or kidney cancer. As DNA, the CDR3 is TGTGCCAGTAGTTTAGGGGTAAACACTGAAGCTTTCTTT. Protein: CASSLGVNTEAFF.